The following is a T cell receptor beta chain sequence with its context. The data stem from a study of blood T cell repertoires in COVID-19. Assay: immunoSEQ multiplex PCR; the TCRdb copy retains only in-frame clones and omits some. There are about 300,000 clones in the sample; around 90% occur only once, and less than 2% lies in the top ten. Self-reported history from a screening survey and questionnaire set each donor's cohort. V gave up 4 bases and J gave up 9 bases; unmatched junction bases: 12. Germline loops: CDR1 KGHSH, CDR2 LQKENI. The CDR3 consists of 16 residues. The sequencing sample was made of PBMCs or T cells enriched from blood (not recorded which). J is TRBJ2-1 and V is TRBV18; 10 positions agree with TRBD2. This sequence was found in a woman aged 40 to 50 who had recovered from COVID-19. CDR3 coding DNA: TGTGCCAGCTCACGTGAGCTAGCGGGAGCGATCGGTGAGCAGTTCTTC. Amino acid sequence: CASSRELAGAIGEQFF.